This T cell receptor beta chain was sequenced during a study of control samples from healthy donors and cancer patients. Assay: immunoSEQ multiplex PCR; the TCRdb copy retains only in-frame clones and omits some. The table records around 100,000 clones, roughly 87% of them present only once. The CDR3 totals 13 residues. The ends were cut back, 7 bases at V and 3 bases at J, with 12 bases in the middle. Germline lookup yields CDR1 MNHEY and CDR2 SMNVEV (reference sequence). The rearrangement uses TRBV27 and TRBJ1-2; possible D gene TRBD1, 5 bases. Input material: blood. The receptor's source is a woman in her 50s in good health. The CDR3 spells CASMRGPDYGYTF. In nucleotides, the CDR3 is TGTGCCAGCATGAGGGGACCGGACTATGGCTACACCTTC.